The T cell receptor (beta chain) under discussion was sequenced for a study of cytomegalovirus exposure and HLA in healthy donors. General observations from the study: According to a later analysis, most TCR beta chains associated with CMV appeared HLA-restricted. The dataset shows that most TCR sequences were rare, while some public TCRs occurred in many donors.

Use of 60 Vbeta and 13 Jbeta primers characterized the PCR. This table comes from immunoSEQ multiplex PCR, and its TCRdb copy is limited to in-frame clones, with some not included. This table holds around 150,000 clones, roughly 80% found once. Points on this clone: The antigen remains unidentified.

The CDR3 spans 15 residues. Per germline, CDR1 KGHSH and CDR2 LQKENI. V dropped 2 bases and J dropped 7; count of bases not matched to a gene: 8. This sequence joins TRBV18 and TRBJ2-5; 9 nucleotides line up with TRBD1. The sequenced sample was PBMCs. This TCR derives from a woman between 35 and 50 years old in good health and CMV-seropositive. The CDR3 bases are TGTGCCAGCTCACCAGGAGGGACAGGGATGGGGACCCAGTACTTC. Protein: CASSPGGTGMGTQYF.